A single sample gave rise to the 27 T cell receptor beta chains below, sequenced in a study of identical twins. TCRdb re-analysed the 5' RACE reads in MiXCR, keeping a single row per CDR3 protein. The sample shows 690,000 or so distinct CDR3 sequences, over 8.5% of them seen only once. These data were likewise used in another study, on yellow fever vaccine responses in identical twins.

Sequencing used PBMCs. All receptors derive from a woman aged 18-29 years in good health.

This clonotype was counted many times. V is TRBV9 and J is TRBJ1-1; D is possibly TRBD1 (5 bases). Between the trimmed V and J ends, which lost 4 bases and 1 base, there was a span of 11 bases. The CDR3 has 14 residues. The V gene's germline CDR1 is SGDLS and CDR2 YYNGEE. CDR3 nucleotides: TGTGCCAGCAGCCGGGACGGAACGAACACTGAAGCTTTCTTT. Translated, it gives CASSRDGTNTEAFF.

V gene TRBV6-5 combines with J gene TRBJ2-5, with a possible D match to TRBD1 (7 bases). Trimming removed 2 bases from V and 2 bases from J, with 15 bases in between. The CDR3 spans 16 residues. CDR1 is MNHEY, CDR2 SVGAGI, per germline. CDR3 residues: CASSYGGRGDQETQYF. As DNA, the CDR3 is TGTGCCAGCAGTTACGGCGGCAGGGGGGATCAAGAGACCCAGTACTTC.

This clonotype was picked up many times. This chain links TRBV20-1 with TRBJ2-5, with 7 bases identical to TRBD1. Looked up from germline, CDR1 is DFQATT and CDR2 is SNEGSKA (reference sequence). Losses at the gene ends were 6 bases for V and 0 bases for J; bases not matched to a gene: 10. The CDR3 consists of 15 residues. This CDR3 reads CSAGHRGLYQETQYF. The CDR3 DNA is TGCAGTGCCGGGCACAGGGGCCTGTACCAAGAGACCCAGTACTTC.

Only a few counts were recorded for this clonotype. The chain couples TRBV6-5 to TRBJ2-1; D is unclear. Trimming took 2 bases from V and 2 from J, leaving 7 bases between them. Germline CDR1 and CDR2: MNHEY and SVGAGI. The CDR3 extends over 14 amino acids. Here the CDR3 DNA reads TGTGCCAGCAGTTACGAGGAAACCTACAATGAGCAGTTCTTC. Translating gives CASSYEETYNEQFF.

This clonotype was recorded a few times. The rearrangement links TRBV4-3 to TRBJ2-6; D is unresolved. This CDR3 has 15 amino acids. The germline gives CDR1 LGHNA, CDR2 YSLEER. Trimming stripped 3 bases from V and 6 bases from J, with 12 bases between. CDR3 DNA: TGCGCCAGCAGCCAGGGTCTCCTCGAGGCCAACGTCCTGACTTTC. It yields the protein CASSQGLLEANVLTF.

J is TRBJ2-1 and V is TRBV11-2, with 10 bases lining up with TRBD2. This CDR3 region has 20 residues. Germline assignment: CDR1 SGHAT and CDR2 FQNNGV. With V trimmed by 6 bases and J by 2 bases, 19 bases remained unmatched. CDR3 residues: CASRPPASGRYDAAYNEQFF. The DNA for the CDR3 is TGTGCCAGCAGGCCACCGGCTAGCGGGAGATACGATGCTGCCTACAATGAGCAGTTCTTC.

The V gene is TRBV20-1, the J gene TRBJ1-4; 7 bases are shared with TRBD1. This CDR3 region has 13 residues. V lost 6 bases and J lost 7; bases outside the gene matches: 8. The germline V gene encodes CDR1 DFQATT and CDR2 SNEGSKA (reference sequence). The CDR3 DNA follows: TGCAGTGCGCTAGACAGGGTGTCTGAAAAACTGTTTTTT. It codes for CSALDRVSEKLFF.

The V call is TRBV7-9, the J call TRBJ2-1; D is undetermined. CDR1 SEHNR and CDR2 FQNEAQ come from the germline V gene (reference sequence). The V end was cut by 1 base, the J end by 0 bases, with 7 bases between. The CDR3 has 15 residues. The CDR3 spells CASSLVVVSYNEQFF. CDR3 in DNA: TGTGCCAGCAGCTTAGTGGTGGTCTCCTACAATGAGCAGTTCTTC.

This clonotype was observed a few times. The rearrangement links TRBV11-2 to TRBJ2-3; D may be TRBD1 (5 bases). This CDR3 comprises 18 residues. With 1 base removed from V and 0 bases from J, the gap between germline ends came to 17 bases. Germline V gives CDR1 SGHAT, CDR2 FQNNGV. CDR3 loop: CASSLVSFRGASTDTQYF. The CDR3 bases are TGTGCCAGCAGCTTAGTATCTTTTAGGGGTGCTAGCACAGATACGCAGTATTTT.

This chain links TRBV5-1 with TRBJ1-1, with 7 bases aligning to TRBD1. V shed 3 bases, J shed 6 bases, and the junction held 11 bases outside the gene matches. This CDR3 region has 15 residues. The germline gives CDR1 SGHRS, CDR2 YFSETQ. CDR3 coding DNA: TGCGCCAGCAGCTGGGCTTCGACAGGGTTCGCTGAAGCTTTCTTT. It specifies CASSWASTGFAEAFF.

In its sample, this clonotype was seen many times. The chain carries TRBV9 and TRBJ2-6; D is undetermined. Looked up from germline, CDR1 is SGDLS and CDR2 is YYNGEE. With 0 bases removed from V and 0 bases from J, the gap between germline ends came to 4 bases. The CDR3 totals 15 residues. The CDR3 DNA reads as TGTGCCAGCAGCGTAGGGGGCTCTGGGGCCAACGTCCTGACTTTC. This codes for CASSVGGSGANVLTF.

The sample holds a few counts of this clonotype. The chain couples TRBV7-2 to TRBJ2-1, with 7 positions matching TRBD1. The CDR3 consists of 17 residues. Per the germline V gene, CDR1 is SGHTA and CDR2 is FQGNSA. V gave up 2 bases and J gave up 1 base; unmatched junction bases: 8. CDR3 in DNA: TGTGCCAGCAGCTTACCGAACAGGGGCTTTTCCTACAATGAGCAGTTCTTC. This encodes CASSLPNRGFSYNEQFF.

This clonotype appeared a few times. The rearrangement links TRBV25-1 to TRBJ2-7; a possible D gene is TRBD1 (5 bases). V lost 3 bases and J 2 bases, leaving 8 bases between the germline ends. Germline CDR1 and CDR2: MGHDK and SYGVNS. The CDR3 contains 13 residues. The CDR3 DNA reads TGTGCCAGCAGTGAGGACATCCCCTACGAGCAGTACTTC. Translating gives CASSEDIPYEQYF.

The chain carries TRBV4-3 and TRBJ2-2; 8 bases agree with TRBD2. V shed 2 bases, J shed 5 bases, and the junction held 4 bases outside the gene matches. CDR3 length: 15 residues. The germline V gene has CDR1 LGHNA and CDR2 YSLEER. CDR3 sequence (DNA): TGCGCCAGCAGCCAAATCTCGGGAGGGACCGGGGAGCTGTTTTTT. Protein sequence: CASSQISGGTGELFF.

This clonotype was observed a handful of times. The chain employs TRBV6-6 and TRBJ2-7, with a weak D call TRBD1 (5 bases). Germline V CDR1 and CDR2: MNHNY, SVGAGI (reference sequence). This CDR3 comprises 13 residues. The V gene lost 2 bases and the J gene lost 3 bases, with 8 bases spanning the gap. CDR3 region: CASSYGANYEQYF. The CDR3, as DNA: TGTGCCAGCAGTTACGGGGCTAACTACGAGCAGTACTTC.

This clonotype has just a few counts. The rearrangement uses TRBV7-3 and TRBJ2-5; D perhaps matches TRBD1 (7 bases). The CDR3 is made up of 17 amino acids. The germline V gene has CDR1 SGHTA and CDR2 FQGTGA. Between the trimmed V and J ends, which lost 5 bases and 4 bases, there was a span of 23 bases. The CDR3 loop is CASSPGRRQGGGETQYF. The CDR3 DNA is TGTGCCAGCAGCCCTGGGCGTCGACAGGGAGGCGGAGAGACCCAGTACTTC.

This clonotype has at least ten counts. The rearrangement uses TRBV3-1 and TRBJ2-7; no clear D gene. V was cut by 1 base and J by 2 bases, with 6 bases left in between. Looked up from germline, CDR1 is LGHDT and CDR2 is YNNKEL (reference sequence). This CDR3 is built from 13 residues. In nucleotides, the CDR3 is TGTGCCAGCAGCCAAGTAGGGCCCTACGAGCAGTACTTC. This encodes CASSQVGPYEQYF.

Turning to this clonotype: A read error may be the cause here, since a much bigger clone is one base away. This sequence joins TRBV27 and TRBJ2-2; no clear D. CDR3 length: 14 amino acids. V gave up 3 bases and J gave up 1 base, with 6 bases separating them. Germline V gene data show CDR1 as MNHEY and CDR2 as SMNVEV (reference sequence). The CDR3 is CASSFSLNTGELFF. The CDR3 nucleotides are TGTGCCAGCAGTTTTTCTCTGAACACCGGGGAGCTGTTTTTT.

The rearrangement links TRBV21-1 to TRBJ2-1; the table's D call of TRBD1 was not tested on the DNA. TRBV21-1 is deemed a pseudogene. The CDR3 is 19 residues long. The CDR3 region is CASSVGDSGGPVLGNEQFF. The CDR3 bases are TGTGCCAGCAGCGTTGGCGATAGCGGGGGCCCCGTGTTAGGTAATGAGCAGTTCTTC.

This chain joins TRBV7-8 and TRBJ2-7; D is possibly TRBD1 (5 bases). V lost 0 bases and J lost 1, with 19 bases in between. The CDR3 has 18 residues. From germline, CDR1 is SGHVS and CDR2 FQNEAQ. As DNA, the CDR3 is TGTGCCAGCAGCTTAGCTCGTTCCAGGGCACGCTTATCCTACGAGCAGTACTTC. Translating gives CASSLARSRARLSYEQYF.

This clonotype was observed a handful of times. The chain recombines TRBV7-8 with TRBJ2-7; D ambiguous. The CDR3 extends over 16 amino acids. Deletions cut 5 bases from V and 1 base from J, with 18 bases between. Germline assignment: CDR1 SGHVS and CDR2 FQNEAQ. The DNA of the CDR3 is TGTGCCAGCAGCCCCAGCTCCTTGAGATCATCCTACGAGCAGTACTTC. Its translation: CASSPSSLRSSYEQYF.

The rearrangement links TRBV11-3 to TRBJ2-2, with 7 bases that match TRBD2. The V gene end was trimmed by 4 bases and the J gene end by 6 bases; junction bases not matched to a gene: 11. CDR1 is SGHNT, CDR2 YENEEA, per germline. The CDR3 spans 16 residues. For the CDR3, the DNA is TGTGCCAGCAGCTCCCGGGGAGGGCAGAGGCCCGGGGAGCTGTTTTTT. It yields the protein CASSSRGGQRPGELFF.

The chain has TRBV6-1 and TRBJ2-2; TRBD1 agrees at 11 bases. The CDR3 extends over 16 amino acids. The J segment lost 6 bases and the V segment lost 4 bases, leaving 7 bases of the junction unmatched. Germline assignment: CDR1 MNHNS and CDR2 SASEGT. The CDR3 sequence is CASSGWTGGFSGELFF. Here the CDR3 DNA reads TGTGCCAGCAGTGGTTGGACAGGGGGCTTCTCCGGGGAGCTGTTTTTT.

The rearrangement joins TRBV6-5 to TRBJ2-6; TRBD1 agrees at 8 bases. CDR3 size: 19 residues. J gave up 1 base and V 2 bases, and 10 bases lay outside the gene matches. CDR1 is MNHEY and CDR2 is SVGAGI in the germline V gene. CDR3 amino acids: CASSYPKWTGKSGANVLTF. The CDR3 bases are TGTGCCAGCAGTTACCCCAAATGGACAGGGAAATCTGGGGCCAACGTCCTGACTTTC.

The chain is built from TRBV5-1 and TRBJ2-7; unclear D gene. CDR1 SGHRS and CDR2 YFSETQ come from the germline V gene. The CDR3 loop spans 14 amino acids. V was clipped by 0 bases and J by 3 bases, with 10 bases between them. The CDR3 region has the DNA TGCGCCAGCAGCTTGGCCATCCCTGGCTACGAGCAGTACTTC. Amino acids: CASSLAIPGYEQYF. Supplemented by reference TRBV5-1 and TRBJ2-7, the full variable domain reads KAGVTQTPRYLIKTRGQQVTLSCSPISGHRSVSWYQQTPGQGLQFLFEYFSETQRNKGNFPGRFSGRQFSNSRSEMNVSTLELGDSALYLCASSLAIPGYEQYFGPGTRLTVT.

Points on this clonotype: An end of the junction does not agree with germline; a read error may underlie this. V gene TRBV7-7 combines with J gene TRBJ2-5; a weak D match, TRBD2 (6 bases). CDR1 and CDR2 (germline): SSHAT, FNYEAQ (reference sequence). The CDR3 has 20 residues. DNA for the CDR3: TGTGCTAGCAGCTTAGTTGGAGGGACTCTTGGTTATCCACCCCAAGAGACCCAGTACTTC. Translating gives CASSLVGGTLGYPPQETQYF.

This clonotype was detected a few times. The chain employs TRBV11-2 and TRBJ2-3; 13 nucleotides match TRBD2. V was pared by 7 bases and J by 7 bases, with 5 bases of the junction left unmatched. In germline, CDR1 is SGHAT, CDR2 FQNNGV. The CDR3 runs to 14 residues. The DNA for the CDR3 is TGTGCCAGCACCCAGGGACTAGCGGGGTATACGCAGTATTTT. Encoded protein: CASTQGLAGYTQYF.